These 10 T cell receptor beta chains were sequenced from one sample in a study of shared clonotypes between healthy human individuals. The naive CD8 fraction comprised CD45RO-negative cells positively selected for CCR7 and excluded terminally differentiated effector memory CD45RA+ cells. Clones were sequenced by immunoSEQ multiplex PCR, and TCRdb holds only the in-frame ones, with some missing. The table includes 550,000 to 750,000 clones, 95% detected once. The material sequenced was naive CD8+ T cells sorted from blood. The receptors originated from a woman in her 30s in good health.

The rearrangement joins TRBV28 to TRBJ2-5; the match to TRBD2 covers 9 bases. Germline V lookup: CDR1 MDHEN, CDR2 SYDVKM. After removal of 5 bases from V and 2 bases from J, the junction contained 6 bases not matched to a gene. The CDR3 totals 15 residues. In DNA form, the CDR3 reads TGTGCCAGCAGTATCTCTAGCGGGGTTCAAGAGACCCAGTACTTC. It yields the protein CASSISSGVQETQYF.

As to this clone: This same CDR3 is encoded by further DNA sequences in the sample. The V gene is TRBV28, the J gene TRBJ2-7; 12 nucleotides line up with TRBD2. Germline values: CDR1 MDHEN, CDR2 SYDVKM. V shed 5 bases, J shed 4 bases, and the junction held 3 bases outside the gene matches. This CDR3 comprises 14 residues. As DNA, the CDR3 is TGTGCCAGCAGTCCCGGACTAGCGGGATACGAGCAGTACTTC. Translating gives CASSPGLAGYEQYF.

The chain has TRBV5-4 and TRBJ2-5; a weak D match, TRBD1 (5 bases). Trimming shortened V by 0 bases and J by 5 bases, and 14 bases separated the two germline ends. The CDR3 covers 15 residues. Germline assignment: CDR1 SGHNT and CDR2 YYREEE (reference sequence). The CDR3 DNA reads as TGTGCCAGCAGCTTGGACCAGGGATTAAGGGAGACCCAGTACTTC. It codes for CASSLDQGLRETQYF.

The genes are TRBV2 and TRBJ1-3; D may be TRBD1 (5 bases). Trimming left V 4 bases short and J 0 bases short, with 16 bases between. CDR1 is SNHLY, CDR2 FYNNEI, per germline. The CDR3 runs to 17 residues. The CDR3 sequence is CASSADLGGNSGNTIYF. DNA of the CDR3: TGTGCCAGCAGTGCCGATTTGGGGGGGAACTCTGGAAACACCATATATTTT.

The table lists this clone with a few counts. The chain recombines TRBV9 with TRBJ2-2, with unresolved D. Germline V gives CDR1 SGDLS, CDR2 YYNGEE. The V gene lost 0 bases and the J gene lost 1 base, with 4 bases spanning the gap. The CDR3 covers 14 residues. As DNA, the CDR3 is TGTGCCAGCAGCGTAGTACTGAACACCGGGGAGCTGTTTTTT. This translates into CASSVVLNTGELFF.

The chain has TRBV27 and TRBJ1-3; D unresolved. Germline assignment: CDR1 MNHEY and CDR2 SMNVEV (reference sequence). This CDR3 contains 12 residues. V was shortened by 6 bases and J by 4 bases, with 7 bases between the two germline ends. The DNA for the CDR3 is TGTGCCAGCAGCCTGACAGGAAACACCATATATTTT. Translated, it gives CASSLTGNTIYF.

The gene calls are TRBV10-2 and TRBJ2-3, with D hard to call. The CDR3 runs 18 residues. Germline CDR1 is WSHSY and CDR2 is SAAADI. Trimming took 1 base from V and 4 from J, leaving 21 bases between them. The chain's CDR3 is CASSEFPLQVKKADTQYF. In DNA form, the CDR3 reads TGCGCCAGCAGTGAGTTTCCCCTCCAAGTGAAAAAGGCAGATACGCAGTATTTT.

This clone was seen only once. An end of the junction does not agree with germline; a read error may underlie this. The V and J genes are TRBV7-8 and TRBJ2-2; D might be TRBD2 (6 bases). This CDR3 contains 16 residues. Germline assignment: CDR1 SGHVS and CDR2 FQNEAQ. CDR3 DNA: TGTGCCAGCAGCTTAGAAGAGGAGGGAGTGGGCGGGGAGCTGTTCTTT. Protein product: CASSLEEEGVGGELFF.

The chain carries TRBV27 and TRBJ1-2, with D possibly matching TRBD1 (6 bases). Trimming shortened V by 4 bases and J by 1 base, and 10 bases separated the two germline ends. This CDR3 has 14 residues. Per the germline V gene, CDR1 is MNHEY and CDR2 is SMNVEV (reference sequence). CDR3 nucleotides: TGTGCCAGCAGTTCAACAGGGAATAACTATGGCTACACCTTC. It codes for CASSSTGNNYGYTF.

The V call is TRBV7-2, the J call TRBJ2-2; D is unresolved. Looked up from germline, CDR1 is SGHTA and CDR2 is FQGNSA. Trimming removed 2 bases at V and 5 bases at J, with 9 bases between. The CDR3 runs to 14 residues. In nucleotides, the CDR3 is TGTGCCAGCAGCTTATTCACTGGGACCGGGGAGCTGTTTTTT. Translated: CASSLFTGTGELFF.